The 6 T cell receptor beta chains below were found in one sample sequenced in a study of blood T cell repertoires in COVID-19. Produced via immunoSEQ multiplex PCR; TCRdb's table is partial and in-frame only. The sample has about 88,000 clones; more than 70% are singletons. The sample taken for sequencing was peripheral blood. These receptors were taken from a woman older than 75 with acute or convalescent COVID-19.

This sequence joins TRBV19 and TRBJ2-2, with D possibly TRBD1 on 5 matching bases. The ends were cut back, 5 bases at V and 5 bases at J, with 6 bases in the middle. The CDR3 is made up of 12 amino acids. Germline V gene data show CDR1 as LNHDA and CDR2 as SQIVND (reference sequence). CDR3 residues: CASSAGTGELFF. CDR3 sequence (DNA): TGTGCCAGTAGTGCAGGGACCGGGGAGCTGTTTTTT.

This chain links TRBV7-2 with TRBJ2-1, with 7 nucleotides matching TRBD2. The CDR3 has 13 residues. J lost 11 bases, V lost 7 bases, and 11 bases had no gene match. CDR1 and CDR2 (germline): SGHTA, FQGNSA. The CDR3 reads CASTLPGGGKQFF. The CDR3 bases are TGTGCCAGCACCCTGCCGGGAGGAGGCAAGCAGTTCTTC.

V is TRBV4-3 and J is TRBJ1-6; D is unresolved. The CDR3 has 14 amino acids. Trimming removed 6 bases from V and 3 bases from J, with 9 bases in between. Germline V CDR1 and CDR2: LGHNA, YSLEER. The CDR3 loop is CASSWAIYNSPLHF. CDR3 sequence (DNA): TGCGCCAGCAGTTGGGCTATCTATAATTCACCCCTCCACTTT.

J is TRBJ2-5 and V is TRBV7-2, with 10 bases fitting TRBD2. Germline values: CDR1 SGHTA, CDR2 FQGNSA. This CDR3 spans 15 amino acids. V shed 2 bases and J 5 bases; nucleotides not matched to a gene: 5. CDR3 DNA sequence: TGTGCCAGCAGCTTACAGCGGGGGGGCGGGGAGACCCAGTACTTC. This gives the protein CASSLQRGGGETQYF.

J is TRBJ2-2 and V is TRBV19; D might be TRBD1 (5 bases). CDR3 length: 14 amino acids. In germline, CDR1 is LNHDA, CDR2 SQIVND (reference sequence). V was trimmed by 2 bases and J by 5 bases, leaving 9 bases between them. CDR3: CASSIQGETGELFF. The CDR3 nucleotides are TGTGCCAGTAGTATACAGGGCGAGACCGGGGAGCTGTTTTTT.

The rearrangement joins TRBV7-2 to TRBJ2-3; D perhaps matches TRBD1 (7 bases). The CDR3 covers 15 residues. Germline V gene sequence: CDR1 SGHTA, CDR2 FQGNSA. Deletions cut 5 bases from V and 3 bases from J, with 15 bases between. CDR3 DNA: TGTGCCAGCAGCCTAGTGACAGGGACTACAGATACGCAGTATTTT. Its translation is CASSLVTGTTDTQYF.